These T cell receptor beta chains were read from a single sample in a study of blood T cell repertoires in COVID-19. The table came from immunoSEQ multiplex PCR; TCRdb's copy has only in-frame clones and leaves some out. The sample has approximately 76,000 clones; over 70% are singletons. The sample was peripheral blood. These receptors were collected from a man aged 50-59 years with acute or convalescent COVID-19. Each CDR3 is given with its conserved first and last residue. A D gene is named only where the DNA matches it firmly. Size is stated for part of the rows, as once, few or many counts, or as a class when the clone is expanded.

j_call	d_call	v_call	clone_size	cdr3_nt	cdr3_aa
TRBJ1-5	NA	TRBV7-2	NA	TGTGCCAGCAGCTCGGATTCGGGAGGATGGAGCAATCAGCCCCAGCATTTT	CASSSDSGGWSNQPQHF
TRBJ2-7	NA	TRBV27	NA	TGTGCCAGCAGTTTACATTCAGGGTTAGAGCAGTACTTC	CASSLHSGLEQYF
TRBJ1-2	NA	TRBV7-2	NA	TGTGCCAGCAGCTTAGGTCCAGGGTATAGCTATGGCTACACCTTC	CASSLGPGYSYGYTF
TRBJ1-3	NA	TRBV7-2	NA	TGTGCCAGCAGCTCGGACAGCCTCTCTGGAAACACCATATATTTT	CASSSDSLSGNTIYF
TRBJ2-3	TRBD2	TRBV20-1	NA	TGCAGTGCTAGTGATGGTAGCGGGAAAACAGATACGCAGTATTTT	CSASDGSGKTDTQYF
TRBJ1-2	TRBD1	TRBV3-1/TRBV3-2	NA	TGTGCCAGCAGCCAAGAGTGGACAGGGGTTTGGGGCTACACCTTC	CASSQEWTGVWGYTF
TRBJ2-3	TRBD1	TRBV15	once	TGTGCCACCAGCAGGAGGGGGCGAAACACAGATACGCAGTATTTT	CATSRRGRNTDTQYF
TRBJ2-7	TRBD1	TRBV30	NA	TGTGCCTGGAGTTATAGGACAGGCTACGAGGAGCAGTACTTC	CAWSYRTGYEEQYF
TRBJ1-5	NA	TRBV28	NA	TGTGCCACGGACATTAGCAATCAGCCCCAGCATTTT	CATDISNQPQHF
TRBJ2-5	TRBD2	TRBV29-1	NA	TGCAGCGCCGAACCGGGACTAAAACAAGAGACCCAGTACTTC	CSAEPGLKQETQYF
TRBJ2-3	TRBD2	TRBV7-6	NA	TGTGCCAGCAGCTATAGCGGGAGGGCGGCAGATACGCAGTATTTT	CASSYSGRAADTQYF
TRBJ1-5	NA	TRBV7-8	NA	TGTGCCAGCAGCTTATCCCGACAGGGCAATCAGCCCCAGCATTTT	CASSLSRQGNQPQHF
TRBJ2-7	TRBD1	TRBV19	few	TGTGCCAGTAGTATAGGCGGACAGGGGTCTTACGAGCAGTACTTC	CASSIGGQGSYEQYF
TRBJ2-5	NA	TRBV10-1	once	TGCGGCAGCAGTGAGGACACTTACGGCGAGACCCAGTACTTC	CGSSEDTYGETQYF
TRBJ2-7	TRBD2	TRBV28	NA	TGTGCCAGCAGTCGCACGACTAGCGGGAGCCGTAACGAGCAGTACTTC	CASSRTTSGSRNEQYF
TRBJ1-2	TRBD1	TRBV19	NA	TGTGCCAGTAGGTCGACAGGGGGCGACTATGGCTACACCTTC	CASRSTGGDYGYTF
TRBJ1-2	TRBD1	TRBV29-1	NA	TGCAGCGCTAGACAGGGGGACTATGGCTACACCTTC	CSARQGDYGYTF
TRBJ2-3	TRBD1	TRBV12-5	few	TGTGCTAGTGGTTTGGGCCTAACAGGGGGCGCAAGGGCAGATACGCAGTATTTT	CASGLGLTGGARADTQYF
TRBJ1-2	TRBD1	TRBV4-2	NA	TGTGCCAGCAGCCAAGGGGGACAGCAGGGGGATGGCTACACCTTC	CASSQGGQQGDGYTF
TRBJ2-7	NA	TRBV7-8	NA	TGTGCCAGCAGCTTAGCGGGACAAAACAACTACGAGCAGTACTTC	CASSLAGQNNYEQYF
TRBJ1-1	TRBD1	TRBV29-1	NA	TGCAGCGTAGGACAGGCGGCAGAAGCTTTCTTT	CSVGQAAEAFF
TRBJ1-5	TRBD1	TRBV27	once	TGTGCCAGCGGACCCCCGGGACAGCTAAATCAGCCCCAGCATTTT	CASGPPGQLNQPQHF
TRBJ2-1	NA	TRBV12-2	NA	TGTGCAAGTCGCTTAGACCTAGCGGTAAGCTCCTACAATGAGCAGTTCTTC	CASRLDLAVSSYNEQFF
TRBJ2-6	NA	TRBV10-3	few	TGTGCCATCAGTGATAGCTCTGGGGCCAACGTCCTGACTTTC	CAISDSSGANVLTF
TRBJ2-5	NA	TRBV9	NA	TGTGCCAGCAGCGTATTTACGGGATCCGGTGAGACCCAGTACTTC	CASSVFTGSGETQYF
TRBJ1-3	TRBD1	TRBV5-6	few	TGTGCCAGCAGCGGGGGACAGTACTCTGGAAACACCATATATTTT	CASSGGQYSGNTIYF
TRBJ1-5	TRBD1	TRBV3-1/TRBV3-2	NA	TGTGCCAGCAGCCCGCAGAGTACAGGGGCTGGGCCCCAGCATTTT	CASSPQSTGAGPQHF
TRBJ1-2	NA	TRBV28	NA	TGTGCCAGCAGTTTCCAGGGAGGGAACTATGGCTACACCTTC	CASSFQGGNYGYTF
TRBJ2-1	NA	TRBV5-5	NA	TGTGCCAGCACCCCTGTGGGGGGGCGGATAGGTGAGCAGTTCTTC	CASTPVGGRIGEQFF
TRBJ1-5	NA	TRBV4-3	NA	TGCGCCAGCAGCCAAGATCAGGGGTACCAGCCCCAGCATTTT	CASSQDQGYQPQHF
TRBJ1-4	NA	TRBV5-6	NA	TGTGCCAGCAGCCGCCCTGGGGGGATAAATGAAAAACTGTTTTTT	CASSRPGGINEKLFF
TRBJ2-1	NA	TRBV6-1	NA	TGTGCCAGCAGTGATCTGCCGGGACAAGAGCAGTTCTTC	CASSDLPGQEQFF
TRBJ1-1	TRBD1	TRBV19	once	TGTGCCAGTAGAAAGACAGGGGGTATTGAAGCTTTCTTT	CASRKTGGIEAFF
TRBJ1-6	TRBD1	TRBV6-5	NA	TGTGCCAGCAGTTCAGGACAGGGTAATTCACCCCTCCACTTT	CASSSGQGNSPLHF
TRBJ1-1	NA	TRBV18	NA	TGTGCCAGCTCACCTTATGGGCGGAACACTGAAGCTTTCTTT	CASSPYGRNTEAFF
TRBJ2-6	NA	TRBV7-2	NA	TGTGCCAGCAGCTTAACGGGGACTGGGGCCAACGTCCTGACTTTC	CASSLTGTGANVLTF
TRBJ2-7	NA	TRBV29-1	NA	TGCAGCGGTTCCGCAGGAGGCTACGAGCAGTACTTC	CSGSAGGYEQYF
TRBJ2-5	TRBD2	TRBV3-1/TRBV3-2	NA	TGTGCCAGCAGCCTTCCTACTCCCCCGGGAGGGCAGACCCAGTACTTC	CASSLPTPPGGQTQYF
TRBJ2-3	TRBD2	TRBV5-4	NA	TGTGCCAGCAGCTTGGGGACTAGCGGTCCAAGGATGGATACGCAGTATTTT	CASSLGTSGPRMDTQYF
TRBJ1-5	NA	TRBV27	NA	TGTGCCAGCAGTAGAGGGGGTCTAGGGCCCCAGCATTTT	CASSRGGLGPQHF
TRBJ2-3	NA	TRBV9	NA	TGTGCCAGCAGCGTAGAGGACTGGCGCACAGATACGCAGTATTTT	CASSVEDWRTDTQYF
TRBJ2-2	TRBD1	TRBV9	NA	TGTGCCAGCAGCGGGGGACAGGGGGACACCGGGGAGCTGTTTTTT	CASSGGQGDTGELFF
TRBJ1-1	NA	TRBV6-5	NA	TGTGCCAGCACCGACTCAGGGTACCTCCCGTTTGAAGCTTTCTTT	CASTDSGYLPFEAFF
TRBJ2-2	TRBD2	TRBV29-1	NA	TGCAGCGCCGGGGGGTCCGGGGAGCTGTTTTTT	CSAGGSGELFF
TRBJ2-7	TRBD2	TRBV7-9	few	TGTGCCAGCAGCGCGTCCGGGACTAGGAGCTCCTACGAGCAGTACTTC	CASSASGTRSSYEQYF
TRBJ2-5	TRBD1	TRBV7-9	NA	TGTGCCAGCAGCAGGGAGGGACAGGGGGTGAAGAGAGAGACCCAGTACTTC	CASSREGQGVKRETQYF
TRBJ2-7	TRBD1	TRBV27	NA	TGTGCCAGCAGCCGACAGGGTTCCTACGAGCAGTACTTC	CASSRQGSYEQYF
TRBJ2-7	NA	TRBV7-9	NA	TGTGCCAGCAGCTGGGGACACCCCGGGGACTACGAGCAGTACTTC	CASSWGHPGDYEQYF
TRBJ1-6	NA	TRBV10-3	NA	TGTGCCATCAGTGTAGGACAGCCGGAAAATTCACCCCTCCACTTT	CAISVGQPENSPLHF
TRBJ1-1	NA	TRBV5-6	NA	TGTGCCAGCAGCTTGAAAGGGGCAAACACTGAAGCTTTCTTT	CASSLKGANTEAFF
TRBJ1-4	NA	TRBV28	NA	TGTGCCAGCAGTTTGGACCTTACCCGGGGTGAAAAACTGTTTTTT	CASSLDLTRGEKLFF
TRBJ1-5	NA	TRBV5-1	NA	TGCGCCAGCAGCCCCCTCGACAGGACGGGAAAGGAGCCCCAGCATTTT	CASSPLDRTGKEPQHF
TRBJ1-4	TRBD1	TRBV9	once	TGTGCCAGCAGCGCGGGACAGTCAGGAGAAAAACTGTTTTTT	CASSAGQSGEKLFF
TRBJ2-3	TRBD2	TRBV19	NA	TGTGCCAGTAGGGGGACTAGCGGGACTACGCAGTATTTT	CASRGTSGTTQYF
TRBJ2-7	NA	TRBV29-1	NA	TGCAGCGTGGCAACAGCCTACGAGCAGTACTTC	CSVATAYEQYF
TRBJ1-1	TRBD1	TRBV6-1	once	TGTGCCAGCAGTGAATCCGGACAGGGGAGCACCGAAGCTTTCTTT	CASSESGQGSTEAFF
TRBJ2-5	NA	TRBV11-2	NA	TGTGCCAGCAGCGTTCCCCGGGGGTCCAAAGAGACCCAGTACTTC	CASSVPRGSKETQYF
TRBJ1-5	NA	TRBV6-2/TRBV6-3	NA	TGTGCCAGCAATTACTTGGACAGCCACCTTCAGGTGCCCCAGCATTTT	CASNYLDSHLQVPQHF
TRBJ1-2	NA	TRBV21-1	NA	TGTGCCAGCAGCAAAGGGGAGAGTGGCTACACCTTC	CASSKGESGYTF